This T cell receptor beta chain was obtained from a study of OX40 agonist ivuxolimab in advanced cancers. Study in general: Patients were infused with ivuxolimab every 2 weeks at 0.01 to 10 mg/kg. Participants, 82.7% male, averaged roughly 60 years of age, ranging from roughly 23 to 80.

This clone has a single count. The antigen is unknown. Germline CDR1 SGDLS, CDR2 YYNGEE. The ends were cut back, 7 bases at V and 0 bases at J, with 4 bases in the middle. The length of the CDR3 is 12 residues. Assay used: immunoSEQ multiplex PCR; TCRdb lists only in-frame clones, some missing. Among about 86,000 clones listed, 70% to 90% were seen once. Study-wide points: Among the lowest peripheral clonal expansion occurred in 0.1-3.0 mg/kg partial responders. Researchers did not establish what antigens the expanded peripheral T cells target.

The clonotype was recovered from an adult with an advanced solid tumor such as melanoma, head and neck, liver or kidney cancer. The chain links TRBV9 to TRBJ1-4; no definite D call. This specimen consisted of CD4+ or CD8+ T cells sorted from blood, obtained in a trial of the OX40 agonist ivuxolimab. The CDR3 region is CASGATNEKLFF. The CDR3 DNA reads TGTGCCAGCGGAGCAACTAATGAAAAACTGTTTTTT.